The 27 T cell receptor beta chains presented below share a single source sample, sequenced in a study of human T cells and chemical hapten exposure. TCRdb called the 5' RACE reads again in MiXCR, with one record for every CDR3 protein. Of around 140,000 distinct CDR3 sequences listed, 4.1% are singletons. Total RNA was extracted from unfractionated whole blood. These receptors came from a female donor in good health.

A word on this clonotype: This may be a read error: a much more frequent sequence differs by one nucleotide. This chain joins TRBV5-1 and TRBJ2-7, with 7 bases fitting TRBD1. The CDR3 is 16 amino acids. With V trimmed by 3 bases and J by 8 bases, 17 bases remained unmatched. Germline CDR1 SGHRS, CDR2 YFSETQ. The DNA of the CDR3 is TGCGCCAGCAGCTCGAACATCGCAAAAACAGGGGACAAGCAGTACTTC. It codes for CASSSNIAKTGDKQYF.

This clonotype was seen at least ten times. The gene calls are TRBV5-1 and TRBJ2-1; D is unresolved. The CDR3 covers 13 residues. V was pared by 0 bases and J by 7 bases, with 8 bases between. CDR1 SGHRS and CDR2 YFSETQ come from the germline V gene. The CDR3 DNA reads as TGCGCCAGCAGCTTGGCGGAAATAAATGAGCAGTTCTTC. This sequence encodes CASSLAEINEQFF.

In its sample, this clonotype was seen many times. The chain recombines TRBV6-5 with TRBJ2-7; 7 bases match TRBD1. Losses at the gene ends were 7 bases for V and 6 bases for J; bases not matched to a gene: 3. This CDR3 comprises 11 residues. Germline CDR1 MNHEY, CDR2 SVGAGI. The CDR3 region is CASTRTGEQYF. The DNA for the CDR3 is TGTGCCAGCACCCGGACAGGCGAGCAGTACTTC.

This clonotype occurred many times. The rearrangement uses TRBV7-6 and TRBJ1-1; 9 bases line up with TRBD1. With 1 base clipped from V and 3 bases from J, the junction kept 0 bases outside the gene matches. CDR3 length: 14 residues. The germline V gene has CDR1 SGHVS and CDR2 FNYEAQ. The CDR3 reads CASSLDRGHTEAFF. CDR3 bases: TGTGCCAGCAGCTTAGACAGGGGGCACACTGAAGCTTTCTTT.

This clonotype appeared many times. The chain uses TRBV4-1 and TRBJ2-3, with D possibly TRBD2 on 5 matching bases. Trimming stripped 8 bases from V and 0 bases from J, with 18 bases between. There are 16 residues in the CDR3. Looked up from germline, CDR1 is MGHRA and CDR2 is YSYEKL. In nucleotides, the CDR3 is TGCGCCAGCCGTACACCCACCAGCGGAAGCACAGATACGCAGTATTTT. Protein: CASRTPTSGSTDTQYF.

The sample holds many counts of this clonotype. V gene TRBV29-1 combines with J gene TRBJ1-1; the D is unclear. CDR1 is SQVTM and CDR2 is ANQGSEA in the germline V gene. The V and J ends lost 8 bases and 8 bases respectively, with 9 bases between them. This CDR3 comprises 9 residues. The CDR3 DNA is TGCAGCACCGACGGGGAAGCTTTCTTT. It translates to CSTDGEAFF. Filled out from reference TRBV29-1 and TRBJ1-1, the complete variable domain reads SAVISQKPSRDICQRGTSLTIQCQVDSQVTMMFWYRQQPGQSLTLIATANQGSEATYESGFVIDKFPISRPNLTFSTLTVSNMSPEDSSIYLCSTDGEAFFGQGTRLTVV.

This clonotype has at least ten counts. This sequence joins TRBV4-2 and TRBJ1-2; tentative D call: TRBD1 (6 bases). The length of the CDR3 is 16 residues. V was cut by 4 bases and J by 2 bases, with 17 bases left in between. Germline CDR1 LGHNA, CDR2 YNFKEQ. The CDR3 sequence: CASSPTGTRLNYGYTF. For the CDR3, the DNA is TGTGCCAGCAGCCCAACCGGGACACGGCTGAACTATGGCTACACCTTC.

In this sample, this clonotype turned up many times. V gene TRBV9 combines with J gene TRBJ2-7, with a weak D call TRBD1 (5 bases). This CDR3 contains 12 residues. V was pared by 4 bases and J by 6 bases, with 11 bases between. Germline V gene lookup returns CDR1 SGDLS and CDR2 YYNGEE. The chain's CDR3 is CASSLATGEQYF. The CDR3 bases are TGTGCCAGCAGCCTCGCCACAGGCGAGCAGTACTTC.

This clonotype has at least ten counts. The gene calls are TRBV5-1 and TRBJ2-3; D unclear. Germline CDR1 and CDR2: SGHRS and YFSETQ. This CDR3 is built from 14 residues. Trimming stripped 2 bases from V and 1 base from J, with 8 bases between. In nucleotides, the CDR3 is TGCGCCAGCAGCTTTGCGGACGGCACAGATACGCAGTATTTT. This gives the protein CASSFADGTDTQYF.

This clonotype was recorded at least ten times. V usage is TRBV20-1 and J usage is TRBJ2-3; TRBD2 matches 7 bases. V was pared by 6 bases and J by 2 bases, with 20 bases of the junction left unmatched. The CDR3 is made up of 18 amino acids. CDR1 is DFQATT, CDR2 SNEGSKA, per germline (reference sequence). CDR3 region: CSADPGVAGHGYTDTQYF. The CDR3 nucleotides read TGCAGTGCCGATCCTGGGGTAGCGGGTCATGGGTACACAGATACGCAGTATTTT.

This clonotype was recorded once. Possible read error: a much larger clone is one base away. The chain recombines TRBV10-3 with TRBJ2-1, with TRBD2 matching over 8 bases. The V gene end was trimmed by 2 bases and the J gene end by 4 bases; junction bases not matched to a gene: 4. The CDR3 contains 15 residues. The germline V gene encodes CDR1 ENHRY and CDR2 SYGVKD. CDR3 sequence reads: CAISEDGGGYNEQFF. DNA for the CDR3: TGTGCCATCAGTGAGGACGGGGGGGGGTACAATGAGCAGTTCTTC.

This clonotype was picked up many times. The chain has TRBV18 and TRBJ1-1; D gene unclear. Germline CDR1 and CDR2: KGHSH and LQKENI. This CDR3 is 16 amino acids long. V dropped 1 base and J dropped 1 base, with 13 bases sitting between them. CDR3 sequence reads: CASSPRERQTNTEAFF. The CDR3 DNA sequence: TGTGCCAGCTCACCACGGGAAAGGCAGACGAACACTGAAGCTTTCTTT.

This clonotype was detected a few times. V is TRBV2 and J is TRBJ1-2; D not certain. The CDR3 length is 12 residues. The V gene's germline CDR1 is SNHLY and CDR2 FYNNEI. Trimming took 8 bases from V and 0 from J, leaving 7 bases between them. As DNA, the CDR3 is TGTGCCAGCGGAATAGCTAACTATGGCTACACCTTC. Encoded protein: CASGIANYGYTF.

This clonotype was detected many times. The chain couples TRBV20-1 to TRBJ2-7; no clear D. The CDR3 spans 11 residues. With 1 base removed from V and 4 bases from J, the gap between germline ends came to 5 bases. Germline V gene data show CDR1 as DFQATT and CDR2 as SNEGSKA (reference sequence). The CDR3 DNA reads TGCAGTGCTAGAGTCCAGTACGAGCAGTACTTC. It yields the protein CSARVQYEQYF.

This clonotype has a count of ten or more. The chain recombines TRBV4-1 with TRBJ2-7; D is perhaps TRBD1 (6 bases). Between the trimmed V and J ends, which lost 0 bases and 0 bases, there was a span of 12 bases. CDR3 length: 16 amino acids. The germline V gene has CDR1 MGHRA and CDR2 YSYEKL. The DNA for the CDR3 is TGCGCCAGCAGCCAAGACCTCAGGGGTAGCTCCTACGAGCAGTACTTC. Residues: CASSQDLRGSSYEQYF.

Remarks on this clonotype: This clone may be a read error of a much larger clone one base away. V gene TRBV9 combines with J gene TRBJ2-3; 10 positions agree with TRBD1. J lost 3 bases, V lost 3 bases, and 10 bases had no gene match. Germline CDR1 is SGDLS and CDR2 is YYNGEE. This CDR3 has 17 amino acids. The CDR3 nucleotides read TGTGCCAGCAGCGCAGGGATAGGGGACAGGGGAACAGATACGCAGTATTTT. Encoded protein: CASSAGIGDRGTDTQYF.

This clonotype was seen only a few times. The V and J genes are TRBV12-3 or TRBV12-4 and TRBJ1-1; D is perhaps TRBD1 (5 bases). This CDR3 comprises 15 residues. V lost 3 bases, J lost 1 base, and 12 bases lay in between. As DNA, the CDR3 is TGTGCCAGCAGTTTTTCAGGGTTCGGGAACACTGAAGCTTTCTTT. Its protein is CASSFSGFGNTEAFF.

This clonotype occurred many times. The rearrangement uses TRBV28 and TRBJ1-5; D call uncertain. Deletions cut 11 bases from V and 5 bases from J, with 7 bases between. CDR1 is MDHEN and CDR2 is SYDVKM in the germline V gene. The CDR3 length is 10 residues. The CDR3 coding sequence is TGTGCCGCTAACTATCAGCCCCAGCATTTT. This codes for CAANYQPQHF.

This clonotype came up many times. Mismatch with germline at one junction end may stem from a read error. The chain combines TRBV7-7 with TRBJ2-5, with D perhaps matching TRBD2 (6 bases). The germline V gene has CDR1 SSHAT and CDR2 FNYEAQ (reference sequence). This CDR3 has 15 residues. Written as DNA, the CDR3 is TGTGCTAGCAGCCCACTAGCAGGGTCCCAAGAGACCCAGTACTTC. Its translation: CASSPLAGSQETQYF.

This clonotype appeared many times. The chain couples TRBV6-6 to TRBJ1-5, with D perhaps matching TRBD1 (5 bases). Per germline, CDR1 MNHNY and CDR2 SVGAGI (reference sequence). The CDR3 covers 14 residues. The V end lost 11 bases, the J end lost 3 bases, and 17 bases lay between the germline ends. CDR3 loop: CASSWGGTNQPQHF. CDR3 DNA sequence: TGTGCCTCCTCGTGGGGGGGTACCAATCAGCCCCAGCATTTT.

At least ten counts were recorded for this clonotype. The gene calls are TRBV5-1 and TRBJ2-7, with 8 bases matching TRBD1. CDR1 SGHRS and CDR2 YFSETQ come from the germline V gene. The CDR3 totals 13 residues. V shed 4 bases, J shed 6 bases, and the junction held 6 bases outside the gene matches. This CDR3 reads CASSRQGSPEQYF. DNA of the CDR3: TGCGCCAGCAGCCGACAGGGGTCACCCGAGCAGTACTTC.

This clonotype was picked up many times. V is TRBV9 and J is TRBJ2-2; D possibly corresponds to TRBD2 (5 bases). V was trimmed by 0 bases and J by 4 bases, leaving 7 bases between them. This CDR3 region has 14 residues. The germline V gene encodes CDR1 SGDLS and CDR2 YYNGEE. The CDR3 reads CASSVVAGTGELFF. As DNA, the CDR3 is TGTGCCAGCAGCGTAGTGGCGGGCACCGGGGAGCTGTTTTTT.

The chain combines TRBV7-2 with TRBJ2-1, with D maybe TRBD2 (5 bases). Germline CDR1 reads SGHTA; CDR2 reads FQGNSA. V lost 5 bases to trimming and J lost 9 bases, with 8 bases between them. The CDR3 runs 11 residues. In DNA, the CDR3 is TGTGCCAGCAGCCCGGGGTGTGAGCAGTTCTTC. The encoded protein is CASSPGCEQFF.

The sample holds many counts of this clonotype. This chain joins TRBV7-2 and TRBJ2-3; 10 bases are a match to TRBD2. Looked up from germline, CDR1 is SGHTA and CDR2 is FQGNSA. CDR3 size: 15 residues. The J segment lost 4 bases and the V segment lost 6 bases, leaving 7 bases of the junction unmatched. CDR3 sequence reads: CASRRAGGPADTQYF. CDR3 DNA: TGTGCCAGCAGAAGAGCGGGGGGGCCAGCAGATACGCAGTATTTT.

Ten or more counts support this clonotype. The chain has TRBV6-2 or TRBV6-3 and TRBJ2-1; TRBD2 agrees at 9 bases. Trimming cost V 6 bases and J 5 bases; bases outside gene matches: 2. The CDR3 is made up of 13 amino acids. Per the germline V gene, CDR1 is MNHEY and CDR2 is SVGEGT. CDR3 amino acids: CASRSGGNNEQFF. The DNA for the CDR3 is TGTGCCAGCAGGAGCGGGGGGAACAATGAGCAGTTCTTC.

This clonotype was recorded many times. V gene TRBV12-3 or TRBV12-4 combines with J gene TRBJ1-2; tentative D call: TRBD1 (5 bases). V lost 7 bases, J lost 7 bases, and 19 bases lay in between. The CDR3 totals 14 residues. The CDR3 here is CASTSWREGIGYTF. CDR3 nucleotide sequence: TGTGCCAGCACCTCTTGGCGCGAGGGGATTGGCTACACCTTC.

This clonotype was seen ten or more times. The CDR3 DNA is TGTGCCAGCAGTCCGACTAGCGGGGGTGGAGATACGCAGTATTTT. Encoded protein: CASSPTSGGGDTQYF. This chain connects TRBV6-2 or TRBV6-3 to TRBJ2-3, with 12 nucleotides matching TRBD2. V shed 5 bases and J 5 bases; nucleotides not matched to a gene: 5. Germline-derived CDR1 and CDR2 are MNHEY and SVGEGT. The CDR3 has 15 amino acids.